This is a list of T cell receptor beta chains from one sample in a study of cytomegalovirus exposure and HLA in healthy donors. Generated by immunoSEQ multiplex PCR, the TCRdb table keeps only in-frame clones and is missing some. Altogether about 130,000 clones are present, 80% to 90% being singletons, with the ten largest covering 9% to 9.5%. The sample was PBMCs. Receptors originate from a young woman in good health and CMV-seropositive. Both conserved end residues are part of each CDR3. The D gene is left open where the match is weak. Some rows mark clone size as missing; the rest say once, few, many or name a class of expanded clone.

abundance: .
j_gene: TRBJ1-5
v_gene: TRBV6-1
d_gene: .
CDR3nt: TGTGCCAGCAGTGAATACGACAGTAGCAATCAGCCCCAGCATTTT
CDR3aa: CASSEYDSSNQPQHF

abundance: .
j_gene: TRBJ2-3
v_gene: TRBV30
d_gene: .
CDR3nt: TGTGCCTGGATCTTAGCAGATACGCAGTATTTT
CDR3aa: CAWILADTQYF

abundance: .
j_gene: TRBJ1-1
v_gene: TRBV28
d_gene: .
CDR3nt: TGTGCCAGCAGTTTCACTCGGGGTTTTGACGCTGAAGCTTTCTTT
CDR3aa: CASSFTRGFDAEAFF

abundance: .
j_gene: TRBJ2-1
v_gene: TRBV6-6
d_gene: .
CDR3nt: TGTGCCAGCAGACCTTTGGTGGGGGGGGCCGAGAATGAGCAGTTCTTC
CDR3aa: CASRPLVGGAENEQFF

abundance: .
j_gene: TRBJ2-7
v_gene: TRBV23-1
d_gene: .
CDR3nt: TGCGCCAGCAGTCAAACTCTCCAACAGGAGTGGGGCGACGAGCAGTACTTC
CDR3aa: CASSQTLQQEWGDEQYF

abundance: .
j_gene: TRBJ1-6
v_gene: TRBV5-5
d_gene: TRBD1
CDR3nt: TGTGCCAGCAGCCACCACCTGACAGGGCGGAGTCCCCTCCACTTT
CDR3aa: CASSHHLTGRSPLHF

abundance: .
j_gene: TRBJ1-4
v_gene: TRBV7-9
d_gene: .
CDR3nt: TGTGCCAGCAGCTTATGGGGTCAGGGTGCGACTAATGAAAAACTGTTTTTT
CDR3aa: CASSLWGQGATNEKLFF

abundance: .
j_gene: TRBJ2-1
v_gene: TRBV7-3
d_gene: .
CDR3nt: TGTGCCAGCAGCCGAGGGTCCTACAATGAGCAGTTCTTC
CDR3aa: CASSRGSYNEQFF

abundance: .
j_gene: TRBJ1-2
v_gene: TRBV19
d_gene: .
CDR3nt: TGTGCCAGTAGATTTTTCGACAGTTATGGCTACACCTTC
CDR3aa: CASRFFDSYGYTF

abundance: .
j_gene: TRBJ1-1
v_gene: TRBV28
d_gene: .
CDR3nt: TGTGCCAGCTGCCCCGGGACTTCGAACACTGAAGCTTTCTTT
CDR3aa: CASCPGTSNTEAFF

abundance: .
j_gene: TRBJ2-7
v_gene: TRBV5-1
d_gene: TRBD1
CDR3nt: TGCGCCAGCAGCTCAGGGACAGGGGGCTACGAGCAGTACTTC
CDR3aa: CASSSGTGGYEQYF

abundance: .
j_gene: TRBJ2-7
v_gene: TRBV5-4
d_gene: .
CDR3nt: TGTGCCAGCAGCTTTGGCAGGGGGGTCGACGAGCAGTACTTC
CDR3aa: CASSFGRGVDEQYF

abundance: .
j_gene: TRBJ2-5
v_gene: TRBV6-6
d_gene: .
CDR3nt: TGTGCCAGCAGTTACTCCGGAGAGACCCAGTACTTC
CDR3aa: CASSYSGETQYF

abundance: .
j_gene: TRBJ1-5
v_gene: TRBV5-1
d_gene: TRBD1
CDR3nt: TGCGCCAGCAGCTACCTCCCAGGGGGACCCCCGGGGCCCTATAGCAATCAGCCCCAGCATTTT
CDR3aa: CASSYLPGGPPGPYSNQPQHF

abundance: .
j_gene: TRBJ1-2
v_gene: TRBV6-1
d_gene: TRBD1
CDR3nt: TGTGCCAGCAGTGAACCGCGGACAGGAGCTTGGGGCTACACCTTC
CDR3aa: CASSEPRTGAWGYTF

abundance: .
j_gene: TRBJ2-1
v_gene: TRBV15
d_gene: TRBD1
CDR3nt: TGTGCCACCAGCAGAAGGGACAGCTCCTACAATGAGCAGTTCTTC
CDR3aa: CATSRRDSSYNEQFF

abundance: .
j_gene: TRBJ2-1
v_gene: TRBV5-8
d_gene: .
CDR3nt: TGTGCCAGCAGCTTGGTCGGAGGGATGAATGAGCAGTTCTTC
CDR3aa: CASSLVGGMNEQFF

abundance: .
j_gene: TRBJ1-5
v_gene: TRBV6-1
d_gene: .
CDR3nt: TGTGCCAGCAGTGTATTGAGGGGGAATCAGCCCCAGCATTTT
CDR3aa: CASSVLRGNQPQHF

abundance: .
j_gene: TRBJ2-3
v_gene: TRBV5-1
d_gene: TRBD2
CDR3nt: TGCGCCAGCAACTTGGCCCCCGGGGGGGGCACAGATACGCAGTATTTT
CDR3aa: CASNLAPGGGTDTQYF

abundance: .
j_gene: TRBJ1-2
v_gene: TRBV2
d_gene: .
CDR3nt: TGTGCCAGGACAGGCGAGCTCTATGGCTACACCTTC
CDR3aa: CARTGELYGYTF

abundance: .
j_gene: TRBJ2-1
v_gene: TRBV5-5
d_gene: TRBD1
CDR3nt: TGTGCCAGCAGCTTGGAACAGGGGGTCTACAATGAGCAGTTCTTC
CDR3aa: CASSLEQGVYNEQFF

abundance: .
j_gene: TRBJ2-4
v_gene: TRBV5-1
d_gene: TRBD2
CDR3nt: TGCGCCAGCAGTCCTCCCTCTACTAGCGGGGGGGCCGGGGACATTCAGTACTTC
CDR3aa: CASSPPSTSGGAGDIQYF

abundance: .
j_gene: TRBJ2-5
v_gene: TRBV7-6
d_gene: .
CDR3nt: TGTGCCAGCAGTACAGGGTTCCAAGAGACCCAGTACTTC
CDR3aa: CASSTGFQETQYF

abundance: .
j_gene: TRBJ2-7
v_gene: TRBV11-2
d_gene: TRBD2
CDR3nt: TGTGCCAGCAGCTTAATCAGGCGGGGGGTCTACGAGCAGTACTTC
CDR3aa: CASSLIRRGVYEQYF

abundance: .
j_gene: TRBJ2-7
v_gene: TRBV11-2
d_gene: TRBD2
CDR3nt: TGTGCCAGCAGCTTAGCGGGGGGGAACTACGAGCAGTACTTC
CDR3aa: CASSLAGGNYEQYF

abundance: .
j_gene: TRBJ1-2
v_gene: TRBV28
d_gene: .
CDR3nt: TGTGCCAGCAGTTCAGACTATGGCTACACCTTC
CDR3aa: CASSSDYGYTF

abundance: .
j_gene: TRBJ2-5
v_gene: TRBV11-2
d_gene: TRBD2
CDR3nt: TGTGCCAGCAGCTTATTTCCCGGTAGCGGGGGTCAAGAGACCCAGTACTTC
CDR3aa: CASSLFPGSGGQETQYF

abundance: .
j_gene: TRBJ2-7
v_gene: TRBV27
d_gene: TRBD1
CDR3nt: TGTGCCAGCAGTTTACGGACAGGGTTCTCCGAGCAGTACTTC
CDR3aa: CASSLRTGFSEQYF

abundance: .
j_gene: TRBJ1-5
v_gene: TRBV5-1
d_gene: TRBD1
CDR3nt: TGCGCCAGCAGCCCGGGACAGCCTAATCAGCCCCAGCATTTT
CDR3aa: CASSPGQPNQPQHF

abundance: .
j_gene: TRBJ2-1
v_gene: TRBV5-1
d_gene: .
CDR3nt: TGCGCCAGCAGCGTAGAACAGGTTACGGATGAGCAGTTCTTC
CDR3aa: CASSVEQVTDEQFF

abundance: .
j_gene: TRBJ2-3
v_gene: TRBV14
d_gene: .
CDR3nt: TGTGCCAGCAGCCAAGTGGAGGGTCCAGATACGCAGTATTTT
CDR3aa: CASSQVEGPDTQYF

abundance: .
j_gene: TRBJ1-6
v_gene: TRBV12-5
d_gene: TRBD1
CDR3nt: TGTGCTAGTGGTTTGGTACTAGGGACAGGGGGTAATTCACCCCTCCACTTT
CDR3aa: CASGLVLGTGGNSPLHF

abundance: .
j_gene: TRBJ2-7
v_gene: TRBV6-1
d_gene: .
CDR3nt: TGTGCCAGCAGTGAAGCGGTGACAGGCCTCTCCTACGAGCAGTACTTC
CDR3aa: CASSEAVTGLSYEQYF

abundance: .
j_gene: TRBJ1-1
v_gene: TRBV2
d_gene: TRBD1
CDR3nt: TGTGCCAGCCCGAAGGACAGGGCCGGGGCTGAAGCTTTCTTT
CDR3aa: CASPKDRAGAEAFF

abundance: .
j_gene: TRBJ2-5
v_gene: TRBV4-1
d_gene: TRBD1
CDR3nt: TGCGCCAGCAGCCAAGAACAGACAGGGGGCCCAGAGACCCAGTACTTC
CDR3aa: CASSQEQTGGPETQYF

abundance: few
j_gene: TRBJ2-3
v_gene: TRBV5-6
d_gene: .
CDR3nt: TGTGCCAGCAGCTCTAGCACAGATACGCAGTATTTT
CDR3aa: CASSSSTDTQYF

abundance: .
j_gene: TRBJ1-3
v_gene: TRBV5-4
d_gene: TRBD1
CDR3nt: TGTGCCAGCAGCTCGTCCTGGGGACAGGGGGACTCTGGAAACACCATATATTTT
CDR3aa: CASSSSWGQGDSGNTIYF

abundance: .
j_gene: TRBJ2-2
v_gene: TRBV9
d_gene: TRBD2
CDR3nt: TGTGCCAGCAGCGAGGGAGCGGGGTGGAACACCGGGGAGCTGTTTTTT
CDR3aa: CASSEGAGWNTGELFF

abundance: .
j_gene: TRBJ1-1
v_gene: TRBV10-3
d_gene: .
CDR3nt: TGTGCCATCAGTGAGGGGGGGACGCGGTACACTGAAGCTTTCTTT
CDR3aa: CAISEGGTRYTEAFF